The clone carrying this T cell receptor beta chain was observed a few times. Its antigen is currently unknown. Germline assignment: CDR1 MNHEY and CDR2 SMNVEV (reference sequence). CDR3 size: 14 residues. V lost 3 bases and J lost 8; bases outside the gene matches: 7. This record comes from a study of blood T cells in healthy people across ages. General observations from the study: Long-lived donors carried more naive CD4+ cells and greater diversity than aged donors.

Sample-barcoded 5' priming and a J-beta primer mix drove a second PCR of about 6 to 11 cycles. TCRdb ran MiXCR on the 5' RACE reads and lists one entry per CDR3 protein. The sample carries roughly 1.5 million distinct CDR3 sequences, approximately 42% recorded once. The source of this sequence is a woman aged 18-29 years in good health. Sequencing was carried out using blood. The V and J genes are TRBV27 and TRBJ2-1; 7 nucleotides line up with TRBD2. CDR3 in amino acids: CASSFMRESHEQFF. The CDR3 nucleotides are TGTGCCAGCAGTTTCATGCGGGAGTCCCATGAGCAGTTCTTC.